This record concerns one T cell receptor (beta chain) sequence. This sample was taken from a study of blood T cell repertoires in COVID-19. Study context: Samples of COVID-19 (acute and convalescent) were obtained from the United States, Italy and Spain.

Original data processing: Amplification from reference gene primers served as the basis for estimated nucleated cell counts. Assay used: immunoSEQ multiplex PCR; TCRdb lists only in-frame clones, some missing. V, J and clone size reflect that table, while D and trimming were determined from the DNA. The repertoire holds 150,000 to 200,000 clones, approximately 90% seen once, with about 4.2% in the top ten. Germline trimming cut 1 base from V and 3 bases from J; bases unmatched to any gene: 9. The CDR3 runs 17 residues. Germline CDR1 reads SGHTA; CDR2 reads FQGNSA. This chain links TRBV7-2 with TRBJ2-3; 8 bases align to TRBD1. This clonotype originated in a human donor in a cohort sampled during active COVID-19. The sample comprised peripheral blood. This CDR3 is CASSLEARGRMTDTQYF. The CDR3 DNA is TGTGCCAGCAGCTTAGAGGCCAGGGGGCGTATGACAGATACGCAGTATTTT.